What follows is one T cell receptor (beta chain) and its context. The entry originates in a study of T cells in Graves' hyperthyroidism and ophthalmopathy. Study background: The authors collected peripheral blood at initial diagnosis, before any treatment.

RNA transcripts were the template for amplifying TCR beta CDR3 regions. The HTBI primer set was used in a first-round RT-PCR of the TCR CDR3. TCRdb itself ran the multiplex PCR reads through MiXCR, one entry per CDR3 protein. The sample has roughly 380,000 distinct CDR3 sequences, approximately 13% seen once. Diagnosis relied on clinical symptoms, serum thyroxine and TRAb, thyroid ultrasound and orbital computed tomography. This sample holds PBMCs from approximately 9 ml fresh peripheral blood. After removal of 2 bases from V and 0 bases from J, the junction contained 6 bases not matched to a gene. CDR3 length: 18 amino acids.

Specimen: blood. The TCR sequence derives from a woman aged 55-75 years with Graves' hyperthyroidism. This chain connects TRBV12-3 or TRBV12-4 to TRBJ2-1, with 11 bases fitting TRBD2. CDR3 coding DNA: TGTGCCAGCAGTTTATGGCTAGCGGGAGGAAGCTCCTACAATGAGCAGTTCTTC. Translating it yields CASSLWLAGGSSYNEQFF.